This is a list of T cell receptor beta chains from one sample in a study of cytomegalovirus exposure and HLA in healthy donors. Only in-frame clones appear in the TCRdb table, and some are missing; sequencing was by immunoSEQ multiplex PCR. The sample consists of approximately 170,000 clones, approximately 71% of them appearing once. Sequencing was done on a sample of PBMCs. The receptor set was obtained from a young woman in good health and CMV-seropositive. Each CDR3 is given with its conserved first and last residue. D genes are given only for firm matches. Size tells how often a clone was seen (once, few, many) or the class of an expanded clone, and some rows leave it out.

size | J | D | V | CDR3 | DNA
. | TRBJ1-2 | . | TRBV6-6 | CASTWGRPEGYGYTF | TGTGCCAGTACCTGGGGTAGGCCGGAGGGCTATGGCTACACCTTC
few | TRBJ2-7 | TRBD2 | TRBV11-2 | CASSEERGLSYEQYF | TGTGCCAGCAGCGAAGAGCGGGGGTTATCCTACGAGCAGTACTTC
. | TRBJ1-1 | . | TRBV27 | CASSLKNWGGNTEAFF | TGTGCCAGCAGTTTAAAAAATTGGGGGGGGAACACTGAAGCTTTCTTT
. | TRBJ2-7 | . | TRBV23-1 | CASPPRSRRLSYEQYF | TGCGCCAGCCCCCCCCGGTCGAGGAGGCTAAGCTACGAGCAGTACTTC
. | TRBJ2-3 | TRBD2 | TRBV7-6 | CASCIGGASTDTQYF | TGTGCCAGCTGCATCGGGGGGGCGAGCACAGATACGCAGTATTTT
. | TRBJ2-1 | . | TRBV7-3 | CASRLNEAGEQFF | TGTGCCAGCAGACTAAATGAGGCGGGAGAGCAGTTCTTC
. | TRBJ1-1 | TRBD1 | TRBV30 | CAWGQVGEAFF | TGTGCCTGGGGACAGGTGGGTGAAGCTTTCTTT
. | TRBJ1-2 | . | TRBV6-5 | CASSYSLAISNPYTF | TGTGCCAGCAGTTACTCTCTAGCCATCTCAAATCCCTACACCTTC
. | TRBJ1-1 | TRBD1 | TRBV11-1 | CASSLVGGMNTEAFF | TGTGCCAGCAGCTTAGTAGGGGGCATGAACACTGAAGCTTTCTTT
few | TRBJ2-7 | . | TRBV15 | CATSRQGGGYEQYF | TGTGCCACCAGCCGTCAGGGAGGTGGCTACGAGCAGTACTTC
. | TRBJ1-5 | . | TRBV6-1 | CASSESKGVRFVGWRVQHF | TGTGCCAGCAGTGAAAGCAAAGGTGTCAGGTTTGTGGGTTGGCGGGTCCAGCATTTT
. | TRBJ1-6 | TRBD1 | TRBV18 | CASSPGTGGSPLHF | TGTGCCAGCTCCCCCGGGACAGGCGGTTCACCCCTCCACTTT
. | TRBJ2-6 | . | TRBV7-2 | CASSSRGGPGANVLTF | TGTGCCAGCAGCTCACGAGGGGGTCCCGGGGCCAACGTCCTGACTTTC